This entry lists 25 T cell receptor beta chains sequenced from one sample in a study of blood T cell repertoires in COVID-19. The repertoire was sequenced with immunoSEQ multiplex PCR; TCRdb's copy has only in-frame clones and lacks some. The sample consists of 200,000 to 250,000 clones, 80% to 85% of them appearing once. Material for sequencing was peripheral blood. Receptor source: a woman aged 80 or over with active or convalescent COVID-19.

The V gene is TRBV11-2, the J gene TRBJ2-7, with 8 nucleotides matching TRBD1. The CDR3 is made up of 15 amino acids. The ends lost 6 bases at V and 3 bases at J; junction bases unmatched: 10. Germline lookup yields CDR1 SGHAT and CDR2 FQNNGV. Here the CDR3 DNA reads TGTGCCAGCAGTTCAGGACAGGGAATTTTCTACGAGCAGTACTTC. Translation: CASSSGQGIFYEQYF.

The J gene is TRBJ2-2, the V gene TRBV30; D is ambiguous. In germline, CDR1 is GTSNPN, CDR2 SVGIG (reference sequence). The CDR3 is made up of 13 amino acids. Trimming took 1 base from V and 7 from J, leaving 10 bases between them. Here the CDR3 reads CAWSEVPGGELFF. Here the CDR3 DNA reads TGTGCCTGGAGTGAAGTTCCGGGCGGGGAGCTGTTTTTT.

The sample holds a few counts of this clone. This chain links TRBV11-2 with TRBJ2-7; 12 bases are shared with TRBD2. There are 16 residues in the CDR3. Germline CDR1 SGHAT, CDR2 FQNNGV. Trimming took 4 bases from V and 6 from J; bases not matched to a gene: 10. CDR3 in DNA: TGTGCCAGCAGCTCCTTCGGACTAGCGGGACGGAGCGAGCAGTACTTC. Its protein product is CASSSFGLAGRSEQYF.

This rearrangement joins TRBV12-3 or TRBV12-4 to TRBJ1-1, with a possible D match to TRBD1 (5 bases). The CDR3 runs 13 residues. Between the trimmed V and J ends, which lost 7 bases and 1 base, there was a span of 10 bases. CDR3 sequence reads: CASTFQGNTEAFF. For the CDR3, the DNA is TGTGCCAGCACCTTTCAGGGGAACACTGAAGCTTTCTTT.

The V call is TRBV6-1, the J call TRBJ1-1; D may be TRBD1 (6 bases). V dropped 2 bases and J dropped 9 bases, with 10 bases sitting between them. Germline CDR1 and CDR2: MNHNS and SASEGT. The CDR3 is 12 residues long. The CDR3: CASSEQQGQAFF. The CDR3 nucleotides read TGTGCCAGCAGTGAACAACAGGGCCAAGCTTTCTTT.

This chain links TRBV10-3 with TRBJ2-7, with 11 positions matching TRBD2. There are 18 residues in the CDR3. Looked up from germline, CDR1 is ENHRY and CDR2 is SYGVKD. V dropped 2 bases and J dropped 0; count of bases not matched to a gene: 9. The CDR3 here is CAISELAGGLGSSYEQYF. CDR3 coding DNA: TGTGCCATCAGTGAGCTAGCGGGGGGCCTCGGGAGCTCCTACGAGCAGTACTTC.

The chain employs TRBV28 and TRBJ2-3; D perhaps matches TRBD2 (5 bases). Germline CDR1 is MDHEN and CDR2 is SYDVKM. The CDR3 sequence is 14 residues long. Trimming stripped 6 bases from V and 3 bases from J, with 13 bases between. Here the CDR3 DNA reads TGTGCCAGCAGGCGGTCGGGCGGGACAGATACGCAGTATTTT. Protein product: CASRRSGGTDTQYF.

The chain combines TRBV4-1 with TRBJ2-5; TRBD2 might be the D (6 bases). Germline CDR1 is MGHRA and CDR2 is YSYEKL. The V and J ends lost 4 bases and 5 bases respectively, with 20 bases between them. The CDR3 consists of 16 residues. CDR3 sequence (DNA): TGCGCCAGCAGCCGCCTCCCGGGACTTCGTTTGGAGACCCAGTACTTC. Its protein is CASSRLPGLRLETQYF.

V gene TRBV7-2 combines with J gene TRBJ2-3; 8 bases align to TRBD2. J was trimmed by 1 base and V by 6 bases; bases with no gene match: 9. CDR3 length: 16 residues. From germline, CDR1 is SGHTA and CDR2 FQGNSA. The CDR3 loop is CASSSGGLGGTDTQYF. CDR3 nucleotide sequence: TGTGCCAGCAGTTCTGGGGGACTAGGAGGCACAGATACGCAGTATTTT. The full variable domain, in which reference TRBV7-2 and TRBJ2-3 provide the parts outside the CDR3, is GAGVSQSPSNKVTEKGKDVELRCDPISGHTALYWYRQSLGQGLEFLIYFQGNSAPDKSGLPSDRFSAERTGGSVSTLTIQRTQQEDSAVYLCASSSGGLGGTDTQYFGPGTRLTVL.

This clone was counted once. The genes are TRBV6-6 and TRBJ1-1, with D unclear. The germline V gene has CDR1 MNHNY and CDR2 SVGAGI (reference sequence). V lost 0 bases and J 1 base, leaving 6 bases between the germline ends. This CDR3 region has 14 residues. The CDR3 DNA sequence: TGTGCCAGCAGTTACTCGAACAGGAACACTGAAGCTTTCTTT. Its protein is CASSYSNRNTEAFF.

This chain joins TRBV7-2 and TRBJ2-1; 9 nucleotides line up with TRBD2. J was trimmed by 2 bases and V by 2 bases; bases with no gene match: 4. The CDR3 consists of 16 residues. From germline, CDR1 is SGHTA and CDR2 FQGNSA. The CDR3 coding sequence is TGTGCCAGCAGCTTATGGGCGGGAGGGCCCTACAATGAGCAGTTCTTC. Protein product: CASSLWAGGPYNEQFF.

DNA for the CDR3: TGCGCCAGCAGCGCACAGGTCTCCTACAATGAGCAGTTCTTC. The encoded protein is CASSAQVSYNEQFF. The V and J genes are TRBV5-1 and TRBJ2-1, with D tentatively TRBD1 (5 bases). Trimming shortened V by 4 bases and J by 0 bases, and 8 bases separated the two germline ends. Germline assignment: CDR1 SGHRS and CDR2 YFSETQ. This CDR3 comprises 14 residues.

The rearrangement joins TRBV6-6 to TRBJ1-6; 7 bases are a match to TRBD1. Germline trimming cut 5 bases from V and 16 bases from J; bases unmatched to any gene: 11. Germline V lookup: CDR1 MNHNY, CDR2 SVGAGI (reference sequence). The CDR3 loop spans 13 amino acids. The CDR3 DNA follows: TGTGCCAGCAGTGACGGACAGGTCCGACTTCTCCACTTT. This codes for CASSDGQVRLLHF.

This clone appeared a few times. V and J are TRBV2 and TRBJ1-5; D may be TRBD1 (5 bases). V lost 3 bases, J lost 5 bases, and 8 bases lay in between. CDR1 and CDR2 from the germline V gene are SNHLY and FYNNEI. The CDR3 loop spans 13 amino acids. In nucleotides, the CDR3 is TGTGCCAGCAGTGACTCAGGGTATCAGCCCCAGCATTTT. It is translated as CASSDSGYQPQHF.

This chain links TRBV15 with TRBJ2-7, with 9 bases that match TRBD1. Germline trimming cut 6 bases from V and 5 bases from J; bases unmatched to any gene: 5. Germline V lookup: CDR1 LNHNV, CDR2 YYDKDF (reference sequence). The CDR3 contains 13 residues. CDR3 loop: CATRSGTGNEQYF. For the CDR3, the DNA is TGTGCCACCAGATCCGGGACAGGGAACGAGCAGTACTTC.

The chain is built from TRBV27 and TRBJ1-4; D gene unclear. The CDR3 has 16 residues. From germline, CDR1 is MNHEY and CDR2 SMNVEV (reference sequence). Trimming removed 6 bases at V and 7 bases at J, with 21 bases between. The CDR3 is CASSETRRVGLEKLFF. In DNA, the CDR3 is TGTGCCAGCAGCGAGACTCGGAGGGTAGGGCTTGAAAAACTGTTTTTT.

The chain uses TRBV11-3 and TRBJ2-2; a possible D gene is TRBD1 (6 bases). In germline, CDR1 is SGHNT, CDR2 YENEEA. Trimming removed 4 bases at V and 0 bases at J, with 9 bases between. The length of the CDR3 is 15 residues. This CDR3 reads CASSSTGPNTGELFF. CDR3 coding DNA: TGTGCCAGCAGCTCTACAGGGCCGAACACCGGGGAGCTGTTTTTT.

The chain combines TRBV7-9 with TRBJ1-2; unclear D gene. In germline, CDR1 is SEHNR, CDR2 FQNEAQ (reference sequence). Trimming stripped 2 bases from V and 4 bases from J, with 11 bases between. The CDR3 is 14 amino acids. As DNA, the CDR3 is TGTGCCAGCAGCTTAAACGGTCTCCTCTATGGCTACACCTTC. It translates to CASSLNGLLYGYTF. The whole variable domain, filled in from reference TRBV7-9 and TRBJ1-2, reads DTGVSQNPRHKITKRGQNVTFRCDPISEHNRLYWYRQTLGQGPEFLTYFQNEAQLEKSRLLSDRFSAERPKGSFSTLEIQRTEQGDSAMYLCASSLNGLLYGYTFGSGTRLTVV.

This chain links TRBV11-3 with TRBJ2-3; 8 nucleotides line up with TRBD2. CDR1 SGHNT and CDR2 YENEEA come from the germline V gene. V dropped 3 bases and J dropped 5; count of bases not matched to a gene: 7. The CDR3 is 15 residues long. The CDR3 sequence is CASSLHSGEGDTQYF. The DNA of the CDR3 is TGTGCCAGCAGCTTGCATAGCGGGGAAGGAGATACGCAGTATTTT.

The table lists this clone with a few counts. The CDR3 loop reads CSVDRDTRYYGYTF. DNA of the CDR3: TGCAGCGTGGACCGGGACACGCGTTACTATGGCTACACCTTC. The rearrangement links TRBV29-1 to TRBJ1-2, with a tentative D call TRBD1 (6 bases). The CDR3 totals 14 residues. CDR1 SQVTM and CDR2 ANQGSEA come from the germline V gene. V lost 6 bases and J 3 bases, leaving 17 bases between the germline ends. Complete variable domain (other parts from reference TRBV29-1 and TRBJ1-2): SAVISQKPSRDICQRGTSLTIQCQVDSQVTMMFWYRQQPGQSLTLIATANQGSEATYESGFVIDKFPISRPNLTFSTLTVSNMSPEDSSIYLCSVDRDTRYYGYTFGSGTRLTVV.

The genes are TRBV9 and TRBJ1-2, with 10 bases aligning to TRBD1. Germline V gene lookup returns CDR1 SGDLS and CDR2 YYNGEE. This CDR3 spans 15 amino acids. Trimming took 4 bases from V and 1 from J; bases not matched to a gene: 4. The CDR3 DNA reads TGTGCCAGCAGCTTCCGGGACAGGGGTAACTATGGCTACACCTTC. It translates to CASSFRDRGNYGYTF.

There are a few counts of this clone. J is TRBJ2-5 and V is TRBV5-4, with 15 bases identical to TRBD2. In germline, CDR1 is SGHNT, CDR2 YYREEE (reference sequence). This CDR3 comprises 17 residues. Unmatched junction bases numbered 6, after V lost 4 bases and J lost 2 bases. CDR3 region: CASSQGTSGRFQETQYF. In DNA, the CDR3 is TGTGCCAGCAGCCAGGGGACTAGCGGGAGGTTTCAAGAGACCCAGTACTTC.

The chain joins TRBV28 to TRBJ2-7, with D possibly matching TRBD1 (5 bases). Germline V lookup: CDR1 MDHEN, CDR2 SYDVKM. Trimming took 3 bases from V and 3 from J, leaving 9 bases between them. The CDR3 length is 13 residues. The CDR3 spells CASSFLDNYEQYF. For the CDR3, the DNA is TGTGCCAGCAGTTTCTTGGACAACTACGAGCAGTACTTC.

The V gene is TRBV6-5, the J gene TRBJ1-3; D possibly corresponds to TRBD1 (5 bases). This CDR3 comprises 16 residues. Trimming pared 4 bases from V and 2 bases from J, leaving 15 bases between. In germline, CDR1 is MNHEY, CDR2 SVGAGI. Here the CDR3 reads CASSSGLPGTGNTIYF. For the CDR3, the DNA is TGTGCCAGCAGTTCGGGACTCCCAGGGACTGGAAACACCATATATTTT.

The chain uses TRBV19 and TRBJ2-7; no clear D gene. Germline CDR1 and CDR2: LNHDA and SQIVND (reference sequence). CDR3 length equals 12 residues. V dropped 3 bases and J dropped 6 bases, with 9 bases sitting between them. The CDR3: CASSIFGSEQYF. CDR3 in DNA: TGTGCCAGTAGTATCTTCGGGTCCGAGCAGTACTTC. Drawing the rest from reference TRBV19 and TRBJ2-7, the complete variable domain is DGGITQSPKYLFRKEGQNVTLSCEQNLNHDAMYWYRQDPGQGLRLIYYSQIVNDFQKGDIAEGYSVSREKKESFPLTVTSAQKNPTAFYLCASSIFGSEQYFGPGTRLTVT.